A selection of T cell receptor beta chains follows, all from one sample in a study of technical replicates of blood from a handful of donors. Profiling relied on immunoSEQ multiplex PCR, and the TCRdb table lists in-frame clones only, not all of them. The sample lists more than 55,000 clones; 90% to 95% were seen once. The sample was PBMCs. Receptor source: a human donor in good health. Some clones in this sample may be carry-over from other donors' samples. Each CDR3 is given with its conserved first and last residue. Fields, in order: clone size, V gene, D gene, J gene, CDR3 protein, CDR3 DNA. D genes are given only for firm matches. Size values are once, few and many counts, or a class for expanded clones, and some rows have none.

size: NA
V: TRBV4-3
D: TRBD2
J: TRBJ2-7
CDR3: CASSQLVAGFPYEQYF
DNA: TGCGCCAGCAGCCAATTAGTAGCGGGGTTCCCCTACGAGCAGTACTTC

size: NA
V: TRBV30
D: TRBD1
J: TRBJ1-5
CDR3: CAWSVQDRGNNQPQHF
DNA: TGTGCCTGGAGTGTACAGGACAGGGGAAATAATCAGCCCCAGCATTTT

size: NA
V: TRBV9
D: NA
J: TRBJ2-1
CDR3: CASSVAGGLYNEQFF
DNA: TGTGCCAGCAGCGTAGCGGGGGGCCTTTACAATGAGCAGTTCTTC

size: NA
V: TRBV27
D: NA
J: TRBJ1-1
CDR3: CASSLSWGLGTEAFF
DNA: TGTGCCAGCAGTTTATCGTGGGGGCTCGGCACTGAAGCTTTCTTT

size: NA
V: TRBV2
D: NA
J: TRBJ1-5
CDR3: CASTQGGKGNQPQHF
DNA: TGTGCCAGCACCCAGGGTGGAAAAGGTAATCAGCCCCAGCATTTT

size: NA
V: TRBV7-9
D: TRBD1
J: TRBJ2-7
CDR3: CASSAEGQGVYEQYF
DNA: TGTGCCAGCAGCGCCGAGGGTCAGGGGGTATACGAGCAGTACTTC

size: NA
V: TRBV29-1
D: TRBD1
J: TRBJ2-1
CDR3: CSVSPRDRGNEQFF
DNA: TGCAGCGTCTCCCCCCGTGACAGGGGAAATGAGCAGTTCTTC

size: NA
V: TRBV5-3
D: TRBD2
J: TRBJ2-5
CDR3: CARSLEREGHPPGKTQYF
DNA: TGTGCCAGAAGCTTGGAGCGGGAGGGCCACCCGCCCGGGAAGACCCAGTACTTC

size: NA
V: TRBV7-2
D: TRBD2
J: TRBJ2-5
CDR3: CASSLARGSGSQTQYF
DNA: TGTGCCAGCAGCTTAGCTCGTGGTAGCGGGAGTCAGACCCAGTACTTC

size: NA
V: TRBV25-1
D: NA
J: TRBJ2-5
CDR3: CASSEGASPTQYF
DNA: TGTGCCAGCAGTGAAGGGGCGTCCCCGACCCAGTACTTC

size: NA
V: TRBV28
D: NA
J: TRBJ1-3
CDR3: CASSPPGGVGGNTIYF
DNA: TGTGCCAGCAGTCCCCCCGGGGGGGTTGGTGGAAACACCATATATTTT

size: NA
V: TRBV6-1
D: NA
J: TRBJ2-5
CDR3: CASSLWSGETQYF
DNA: TGTGCCTCCTCCCTCTGGTCGGGGGAGACCCAGTACTTC

size: NA
V: TRBV4-3
D: TRBD1
J: TRBJ2-2
CDR3: CASSYRGPGELFF
DNA: TGCGCCAGCAGCTACAGGGGCCCCGGGGAGCTGTTTTTT

size: NA
V: TRBV7-2
D: TRBD1
J: TRBJ2-5
CDR3: CASSGRTGEETQYF
DNA: TGTGCCAGCAGCGGCAGGACAGGGGAAGAGACCCAGTACTTC

size: NA
V: TRBV4-1
D: TRBD2
J: TRBJ2-7
CDR3: CASSQLAGGSRGNEQYF
DNA: TGCGCCAGCAGCCAATTAGCGGGGGGCTCCAGGGGGAACGAGCAGTACTTC

size: NA
V: TRBV6-5
D: NA
J: TRBJ2-5
CDR3: CASSYSRETQYF
DNA: TGTGCCAGCAGTTACTCGCGCGAGACCCAGTACTTC

size: NA
V: TRBV7-9
D: TRBD2
J: TRBJ2-7
CDR3: CASSPPLAGGPYEQYF
DNA: TGTGCCAGCAGCCCTCCCCTAGCGGGGGGGCCCTACGAGCAGTACTTC

size: NA
V: TRBV5-1
D: TRBD2
J: TRBJ2-3
CDR3: CASSLAAAGGTDTQYF
DNA: TGCGCCAGCAGCTTGGCCGCGGCGGGGGGCACAGATACGCAGTATTTT

size: NA
V: TRBV6-6
D: TRBD1
J: TRBJ1-5
CDR3: CASGGTGSNQPQHF
DNA: TGTGCCAGCGGGGGGACAGGGAGCAATCAGCCCCAGCATTTT

size: once
V: TRBV29-1
D: NA
J: TRBJ1-3
CDR3: CSVGGGEAFTDGNTIYF
DNA: TGCAGCGTGGGGGGAGGCGAGGCGTTCACTGATGGAAACACCATATATTTT